This T cell receptor (beta chain) derives from a study of long-term antiretroviral therapy in people with HIV. The samples, holding about 1-11 million cryopreserved PBMC, were thawed before DNA extraction was carried out. The CDR3 consists of 15 residues. J lost 1 base, V lost 3 bases, and 3 bases had no gene match. Germline CDR1 and CDR2: LGHNA and YSLEER. The run of the v3.0 immunoSEQ assay was at survey level. The data were produced by immunoSEQ multiplex PCR, yet TCRdb's version contains in-frame clones alone and is incomplete. The repertoire holds approximately 12,000 clones, with more than 80% as singletons. In this sample, this clone turned up once.

This chain uses TRBV4-3 with TRBJ2-7; 10 bases align to TRBD1. The sequences come from unsorted PBMCs, collected 3.4 years after starting antiretroviral therapy. The sequence was collected from a man between 40 and 49 years old with HIV. CDR3 residues: CASSHRDRGSYEQYF. The DNA of the CDR3 is TGCGCCAGCAGCCACCGGGACAGGGGTTCCTACGAGCAGTACTTC.